This T cell receptor (beta chain) was recovered during a study of OX40 agonist ivuxolimab in advanced cancers. About the study: The drug used for patients, ivuxolimab, was an agonistic anti-OX40 (CD134) antibody.

V lost 4 bases and J lost 6; bases outside the gene matches: 14. The CDR3 is 17 residues long. Germline V gene lookup returns CDR1 MDHEN and CDR2 SYDVKM. Produced via immunoSEQ multiplex PCR; TCRdb's table is partial and in-frame only. The sample comprises roughly 110,000 clones, less than 95% of which are singletons, and about 1.2% rests with the top ten. This clone was found once. Material: CD4+ or CD8+ T cells sorted from blood, obtained in a trial of the OX40 agonist ivuxolimab. The sequence was obtained from an adult with an advanced solid tumor such as melanoma, head and neck, liver or kidney cancer. The chain joins TRBV28 to TRBJ2-2, with 7 bases matching TRBD2. DNA for the CDR3: TGTGCCAGCAGTTCGCCCGGGGAGGGGCGTGGGTCCGGGGAGCTGTTTTTT. Translated, it gives CASSSPGEGRGSGELFF.